What follows are 14 T cell receptor beta chains derived from one specimen sequenced in a study of technical replicates of blood from a few donors. Only in-frame clones appear in the TCRdb table, and some are missing; sequencing was by immunoSEQ multiplex PCR. The data contain over 70,000 clones, roughly 94% of them singletons. Sequencing was carried out using T cells isolated from PBMCs. The receptor set was obtained from a human donor in good health.

This chain's CDR3 is CASSFFTDTQYF. Here the CDR3 DNA reads TGTGCCAGCAGCTTCTTCACAGATACGCAGTATTTT. The V and J genes are TRBV7-2 and TRBJ2-3; D uncertain. This CDR3 region has 12 residues. Per the germline V gene, CDR1 is SGHTA and CDR2 is FQGNSA. Trimming pared 3 bases from V and 2 bases from J, leaving 3 bases between.

V and J are TRBV30 and TRBJ1-1; 10 bases agree with TRBD1. In germline, CDR1 is GTSNPN, CDR2 SVGIG (reference sequence). This CDR3 spans 19 amino acids. J lost 4 bases, V lost 0 bases, and 17 bases had no gene match. The CDR3 DNA reads as TGTGCCTGGAGTGTACGTATCTGGGACAGGGGACAAGTCGGCACTGAAGCTTTCTTT. Translated: CAWSVRIWDRGQVGTEAFF.

This rearrangement joins TRBV13 to TRBJ1-1, with 8 bases that match TRBD1. J lost 10 bases, V lost 3 bases, and 7 bases had no gene match. Germline V CDR1 and CDR2: PRHDT, FYEKMQ (reference sequence). The CDR3 runs to 13 residues. The CDR3 reads CASSFGRGLVAFF. DNA of the CDR3: TGTGCCAGCAGCTTCGGCAGGGGGCTCGTAGCTTTCTTT. Based on the CDR3 plus reference TRBV13 and TRBJ1-1, the full variable domain is AAGVIQSPRHLIKEKRETATLKCYPIPRHDTVYWYQQGPGQDPQFLISFYEKMQSDKGSIPDRFSAQQFSDYHSELNMSSLELGDSALYFCASSFGRGLVAFFGQGTRLTVV.

This clone was counted a single time. The chain combines TRBV9 with TRBJ2-1, with TRBD1 matching over 7 bases. The germline V gene encodes CDR1 SGDLS and CDR2 YYNGEE. This CDR3 is built from 14 residues. With V trimmed by 0 bases and J by 7 bases, 4 bases remained unmatched. Here the CDR3 reads CASSVERGRNEQFF. The CDR3 bases are TGTGCCAGCAGCGTAGAGAGGGGGCGGAATGAGCAGTTCTTC. Full variable domain (remainder filled in from reference TRBV9 and TRBJ2-1): DSGVTQTPKHLITATGQRVTLRCSPRSGDLSVYWYQQSLDQGLQFLIQYYNGEERAKGNILERFSAQQFPDLHSELNLSSLELGDSALYFCASSVERGRNEQFFGPGTRLTVL.

The chain joins TRBV5-6 to TRBJ1-2; D unclear. Trimming took off 4 bases at V and 5 bases at J, with 9 bases between the two ends. The CDR3 totals 12 residues. The germline V gene has CDR1 SGHDT and CDR2 YYEEEE. The CDR3 reads CASSLGIYGYTF. The CDR3 DNA is TGTGCCAGCAGCCTCGGGATTTATGGCTACACCTTC.

The V and J genes are TRBV4-3 and TRBJ1-3; 8 nucleotides line up with TRBD1. Germline V gene sequence: CDR1 LGHNA, CDR2 YSLEER. The CDR3 covers 18 residues. V was clipped by 0 bases and J by 0 bases; unmatched bases: 7. The chain's CDR3 is CASSQDQGQVFSGNTIYF. CDR3 in DNA: TGCGCCAGCAGCCAAGATCAGGGACAGGTCTTCTCTGGAAACACCATATATTTT.

This sequence joins TRBV12-5 and TRBJ2-2; D may be TRBD2 (5 bases). V shed 0 bases and J shed 4 bases, with 24 bases lying between them. Germline V CDR1 and CDR2: LGHNT, FRNRAP. The CDR3 covers 20 residues. The DNA for the CDR3 is TGTGCTAGTGGTTTGGTACTCTCGAGGGTCGAGGGAGACGTCACCGGGGAGCTGTTTTTT. It encodes CASGLVLSRVEGDVTGELFF. Drawing the rest from reference TRBV12-5 and TRBJ2-2, the complete variable domain is DARVTQTPRHKVTEMGQEVTMRCQPILGHNTVFWYRQTMMQGLELLAYFRNRAPLDDSGMPKDRFSAEMPDATLATLKIQPSEPRDSAVYFCASGLVLSRVEGDVTGELFFGEGSRLTVL.

This rearrangement joins TRBV6-4 to TRBJ2-7; TRBD2 aligns across 7 bases. Germline values: CDR1 MRHNA, CDR2 SNTAGT. This CDR3 has 13 residues. V was clipped by 6 bases and J by 4 bases; unmatched bases: 6. CDR3 bases: TGTGCCAGCAGGGGCGGGAGCAGGTACGAGCAGTACTTC. Its translation: CASRGGSRYEQYF.

The rearrangement uses TRBV15 and TRBJ1-3; 10 nucleotides match TRBD1. The germline gives CDR1 LNHNV, CDR2 YYDKDF (reference sequence). V trimming: 1 base; J trimming: 3 bases; junction bases outside the gene matches: 6. The CDR3 totals 17 residues. The CDR3, as DNA: TGTGCCACCAGCAGAGCTAGGGACAGGGGACATGGAAACACCATATATTTT. Its translation is CATSRARDRGHGNTIYF.

The V call is TRBV7-3, the J call TRBJ1-3; 8 bases match TRBD1. This CDR3 has 15 amino acids. J was trimmed by 0 bases and V by 6 bases; bases with no gene match: 4. CDR1 and CDR2 (germline): SGHTA, FQGTGA. CDR3 amino acids: CASRGTGGSGNTIYF. The CDR3 DNA is TGTGCCAGCAGGGGTACAGGGGGCTCTGGAAACACCATATATTTT.

The rearrangement links TRBV6-1 to TRBJ1-1; D is uncertain. The CDR3 is 13 residues long. Per the germline V gene, CDR1 is MNHNS and CDR2 is SASEGT. V was pared by 6 bases and J by 4 bases, with 12 bases between. The CDR3 nucleotides read TGTGCCAGCAGACGAGGGAGTGTCACTGAAGCTTTCTTT. Amino acids: CASRRGSVTEAFF.

The gene calls are TRBV6-5 and TRBJ2-1; D might be TRBD2 (5 bases). This CDR3 is 15 amino acids long. V was pared by 3 bases and J by 0 bases, with 9 bases between. The germline CDR1 and CDR2 sequences are MNHEY and SVGAGI. The CDR3 region has the DNA TGTGCCAGCAGTTATAGCGCAGTCTCCTACAATGAGCAGTTCTTC. This sequence encodes CASSYSAVSYNEQFF.

The rearrangement uses TRBV7-9 and TRBJ2-6; D ambiguous. The CDR3 loop spans 16 amino acids. V was cut by 2 bases and J by 3 bases, with 11 bases left in between. Germline CDR1 reads SEHNR; CDR2 reads FQNEAQ (reference sequence). The CDR3 bases are TGTGCCAGCAGCTTAAGTGGGCGTCTTGGGGCCAACGTCCTGACTTTC. It translates to CASSLSGRLGANVLTF.

The J gene is TRBJ1-5, the V gene TRBV2; D ambiguous. CDR3 length: 14 residues. V was clipped by 3 bases and J by 3 bases, with 9 bases between them. Per the germline V gene, CDR1 is SNHLY and CDR2 is FYNNEI. CDR3 DNA: TGTGCCAGCAGTGATGTTATCTCCAATCAGCCCCAGCATTTT. Protein product: CASSDVISNQPQHF.